This is a list of T cell receptor beta chains from one sample in a study of shared clonotypes between healthy human individuals. Method: immunoSEQ multiplex PCR; TCRdb's copy keeps in-frame clones and lacks some. The repertoire holds 850,000 to 1,200,000 clones, with about 75% as singletons. The sequenced sample was memory CD4+ T cells sorted from blood. The receptors were sampled from a man aged 18 to 29 in good health. The CDR3 runs from the conserved cysteine through the conserved F or W. The order of the fields is D gene, J gene, V gene, CDR3 length, clone size, CDR3 DNA, CDR3 protein. A D gene is named only where the DNA matches it firmly. The size of a clone is reported for some rows only, either as once, few or many, or as a class for expanded clones.

d_gene: TRBD2; j_gene: TRBJ2-5; v_gene: TRBV5-4; len: 14; abundance: NA; CDR3nt: TGTGCCAGCAGCCTAGGCGGGGGAGAAGAGACCCAGTACTTC; CDR3aa: CASSLGGGEETQYF
d_gene: NA; j_gene: TRBJ1-2; v_gene: TRBV25-1; len: 14; abundance: few; CDR3nt: TGTGCCAGCAGTGAAAGGACAAAGGGGGTTGGCTACACCTTC; CDR3aa: CASSERTKGVGYTF
d_gene: NA; j_gene: TRBJ2-6; v_gene: TRBV28; len: 15; abundance: once; CDR3nt: TGTGCCAGCAGTTACTTTCGACCCGGGGCCAACGTCCTGACTTTC; CDR3aa: CASSYFRPGANVLTF
d_gene: TRBD2; j_gene: TRBJ2-2; v_gene: TRBV30; len: 14; abundance: NA; CDR3nt: TGTGCCTGGAAAGGGACTAGCGCCACCGGGGAGCTGTTTTTT; CDR3aa: CAWKGTSATGELFF
d_gene: NA; j_gene: TRBJ2-7; v_gene: TRBV25-1; len: 13; abundance: few; CDR3nt: TGTGCCAGCATGGCTGATAGCGGCTACGAGCAGTACTTC; CDR3aa: CASMADSGYEQYF
d_gene: TRBD2; j_gene: TRBJ2-1; v_gene: TRBV19; len: 15; abundance: NA; CDR3nt: TGTGCTAGTAAGGACGGTGGACTAGGAGGCAATGAGCAGTTCTTC; CDR3aa: CASKDGGLGGNEQFF
d_gene: NA; j_gene: TRBJ2-2; v_gene: TRBV19; len: 14; abundance: few; CDR3nt: TGTGCCAGTCTTGGGGGTACGAACACCGGGGAGCTGTTTTTT; CDR3aa: CASLGGTNTGELFF
d_gene: NA; j_gene: TRBJ2-2; v_gene: TRBV11-3; len: 15; abundance: NA; CDR3nt: TGTGCCAGCAGCACCACGGGACAGAACACCGGGGAGCTGTTTTTT; CDR3aa: CASSTTGQNTGELFF
d_gene: NA; j_gene: TRBJ1-2; v_gene: TRBV29-1; len: 12; abundance: once; CDR3nt: TGCAGCGTTGTAATCCCCGGGAATGGCTACACCTTC; CDR3aa: CSVVIPGNGYTF
d_gene: TRBD1; j_gene: TRBJ2-6; v_gene: TRBV7-9; len: 16; abundance: NA; CDR3nt: TGTGCCAGCAGCTCCCAGACAGGGCTGGGGGCCAACGTCCTGACTTTC; CDR3aa: CASSSQTGLGANVLTF
d_gene: NA; j_gene: TRBJ1-2; v_gene: TRBV28; len: 14; abundance: NA; CDR3nt: TGTGCCAGCAGTCCCCCCGTGGGAGCATATGGCTACACCTTC; CDR3aa: CASSPPVGAYGYTF
d_gene: NA; j_gene: TRBJ2-1; v_gene: TRBV7-2; len: 15; abundance: NA; CDR3nt: TGTGCCAGCAGCTTAGGACGGCTAACCTACAATGAGCAGTTCTTC; CDR3aa: CASSLGRLTYNEQFF
d_gene: TRBD1; j_gene: TRBJ2-3; v_gene: TRBV9; len: 16; abundance: NA; CDR3nt: TGTGCCAGCAGCGTAGGAACAGGGGGCATTGGAGATACGCAGTATTTT; CDR3aa: CASSVGTGGIGDTQYF
d_gene: TRBD1; j_gene: TRBJ2-5; v_gene: TRBV5-4; len: 14; abundance: once; CDR3nt: TGTGCCAGCAGCCCAAGACAGGGGCAGGAGACCCAGTACTTC; CDR3aa: CASSPRQGQETQYF
d_gene: TRBD1; j_gene: TRBJ2-1; v_gene: TRBV5-1; len: 16; abundance: NA; CDR3nt: TGCGCCAGCAGCTCCGCGGGACAGGGGGCCTACAATGAGCAGTTCTTC; CDR3aa: CASSSAGQGAYNEQFF
d_gene: NA; j_gene: TRBJ2-1; v_gene: TRBV7-8; len: 15; abundance: NA; CDR3nt: TGTGCCAGCAGCCACAACGGACCCCTGGGCGATGAGCAGTTCTTC; CDR3aa: CASSHNGPLGDEQFF
d_gene: NA; j_gene: TRBJ2-1; v_gene: TRBV6-1; len: 10; abundance: many; CDR3nt: TGTGCCCGGACCTACAATGAGCAGTTCTTC; CDR3aa: CARTYNEQFF
d_gene: NA; j_gene: TRBJ2-6; v_gene: TRBV19; len: 15; abundance: NA; CDR3nt: TGTGCCAGTAGTCCTCGGAGGGATGGGGCCAACGTCCTGACTTTC; CDR3aa: CASSPRRDGANVLTF
d_gene: NA; j_gene: TRBJ1-2; v_gene: TRBV29-1; len: 12; abundance: few; CDR3nt: TGCAGCGCCGGCGGGCAGCTCTATGGCTACACCTTC; CDR3aa: CSAGGQLYGYTF
d_gene: TRBD2; j_gene: TRBJ2-7; v_gene: TRBV4-3; len: 17; abundance: NA; CDR3nt: TGCGCCAGCAGCCAAGATACTAGCGGGAATTACGACTACGAGCAGTACTTC; CDR3aa: CASSQDTSGNYDYEQYF
d_gene: TRBD1; j_gene: TRBJ1-5; v_gene: TRBV6-6; len: 13; abundance: NA; CDR3nt: TGTGCCAGCACCCGTACAGGGGATCAGCCCCAGCATTTT; CDR3aa: CASTRTGDQPQHF
d_gene: NA; j_gene: TRBJ2-1; v_gene: TRBV2; len: 15; abundance: NA; CDR3nt: TGTGCCAGCAGTCTAGGCAGGGGAATGGGCTATGAGCAGTTCTTC; CDR3aa: CASSLGRGMGYEQFF